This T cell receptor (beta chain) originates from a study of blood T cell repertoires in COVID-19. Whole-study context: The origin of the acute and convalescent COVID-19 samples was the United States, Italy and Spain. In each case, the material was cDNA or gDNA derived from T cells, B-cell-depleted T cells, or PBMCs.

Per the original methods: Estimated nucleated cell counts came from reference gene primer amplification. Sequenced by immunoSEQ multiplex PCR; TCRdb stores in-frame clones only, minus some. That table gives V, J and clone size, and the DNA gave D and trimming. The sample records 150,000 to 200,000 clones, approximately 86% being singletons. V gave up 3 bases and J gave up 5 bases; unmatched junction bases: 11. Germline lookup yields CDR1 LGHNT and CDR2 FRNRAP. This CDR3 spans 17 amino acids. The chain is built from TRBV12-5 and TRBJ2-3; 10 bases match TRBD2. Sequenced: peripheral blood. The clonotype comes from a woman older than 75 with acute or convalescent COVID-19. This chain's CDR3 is CASGFSISGGIEDTQYF. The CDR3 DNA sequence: TGTGCTAGTGGTTTCTCCATTAGCGGGGGGATTGAAGATACGCAGTATTTT.